The rows below give T cell receptor beta chains drawn from one sample of a study of shared clonotypes between healthy human individuals. Clones were read by immunoSEQ multiplex PCR, and TCRdb kept only the in-frame ones, dropping some. This table holds about 2 million clones, approximately 95% found once. The sample comprised naive CD4+ T cells sorted from blood. These receptors originate from a man aged 18 to 30 in good health. Each CDR3 is given with its conserved first and last residue. Fields, in order: J gene, V gene, CDR3 protein.

>TRBJ1-2|TRBV9
CASSVGGRYGYTF
>TRBJ2-5|TRBV4-1
CASSQSGGRETQYF
>TRBJ1-3|TRBV6-1
CASSDGTYLGNTIYF
>TRBJ2-1|TRBV5-4
CASSLLVGGNEQFF
>TRBJ2-3|TRBV5-1
CASSLSLAGGGDTQYF
>TRBJ1-5|TRBV11-2
CASSLGPLDNQPQHF
>TRBJ2-3|TRBV9
CASSVGGSSVPDTQYF
>TRBJ1-2|TRBV7-2
CASARPGGANGYTF
>TRBJ2-7|TRBV6-1
CASSEARGSEQYF
>TRBJ2-5|TRBV7-9
CASSPTSGRKETQYF
>TRBJ1-5|TRBV6-6
CASSPPLGQPQHF
>TRBJ2-3|TRBV11-2
CASSLSPAGTDTQYF
>TRBJ1-5|TRBV4-1
CASSQDAGTGNQPQHF
>TRBJ2-5|TRBV9
CASSVGGPWETQYF
>TRBJ2-7|TRBV28
CASSPDSGSSYEQYF
>TRBJ2-6|TRBV10-3
CAIRGQGGLNSGANVLTF
>TRBJ1-1|TRBV6-5
CASVKQGYTEAFF
>TRBJ2-7|TRBV12-1
CASSFVQGRHEQYF
>TRBJ1-5|TRBV28
CASTGQWGVNQPQHF
>TRBJ1-2|TRBV7-9
CASSLEDPYGYTF
>TRBJ2-7|TRBV5-6
CASSSPSGEVRYF
>TRBJ2-2|TRBV7-2
CASSLIRTGELFF